This T cell receptor beta chain was identified in a study of T cells in tumors after PD-1 blockade. J lost 5 bases, V lost 4 bases, and 10 bases had no gene match. Germline V gene data show CDR1 as SGHDN and CDR2 as FVKESK. This CDR3 comprises 16 residues. Libraries were prepared by immunoSEQ multiplex PCR; TCRdb keeps only in-frame clonotypes and omits some of them. The table includes 30,000 to 40,000 clones, around 80% detected once. V usage is TRBV14 and J usage is TRBJ2-7; TRBD1 matches 11 bases. This sample comprised PBMCs, obtained before anti-PD-1 treatment. The sequence was obtained from a human donor with basal cell carcinoma. In DNA, the CDR3 is TGTGCCAGCAGCCTTCCGGGACAGGGGGTTTGGAACGAGCAGTACTTC. This sequence encodes CASSLPGQGVWNEQYF.